This TCR beta chain was observed in a study of blood T cell repertoires in COVID-19. Looking at the study overall: Spain, Italy and the United States supplied samples that represented acute and convalescent COVID-19.

The germline gives CDR1 SQVTM, CDR2 ANQGSEA. Trimming pared 0 bases from V and 4 bases from J, leaving 15 bases between. This CDR3 has 15 residues. Clones were sequenced by immunoSEQ multiplex PCR, and TCRdb holds only the in-frame ones, with some missing. The profile shows 42,000 or so clones, more than 65% of them singletons. The sequence derives from a man older than 75 with acute or convalescent COVID-19. V and J are TRBV29-1 and TRBJ1-1; D call uncertain. Sequenced sample: peripheral blood. CDR3 nucleotide sequence: TGCAGCGTTGAAGATCTTGGGCTCCTGGGCACTGAAGCTTTCTTT. Its protein product is CSVEDLGLLGTEAFF.